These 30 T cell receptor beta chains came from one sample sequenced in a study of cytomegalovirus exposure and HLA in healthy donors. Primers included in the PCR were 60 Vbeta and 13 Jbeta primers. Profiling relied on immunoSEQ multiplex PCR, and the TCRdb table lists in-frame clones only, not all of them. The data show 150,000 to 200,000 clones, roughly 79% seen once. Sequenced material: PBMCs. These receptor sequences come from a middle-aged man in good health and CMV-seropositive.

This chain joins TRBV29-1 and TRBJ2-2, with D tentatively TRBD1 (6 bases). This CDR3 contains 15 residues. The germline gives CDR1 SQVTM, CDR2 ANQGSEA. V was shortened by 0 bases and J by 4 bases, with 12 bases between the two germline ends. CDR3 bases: TGCAGCGTTGAAGAGGGGGCGCAGGGCACCGGGGAGCTGTTTTTT. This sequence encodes CSVEEGAQGTGELFF.

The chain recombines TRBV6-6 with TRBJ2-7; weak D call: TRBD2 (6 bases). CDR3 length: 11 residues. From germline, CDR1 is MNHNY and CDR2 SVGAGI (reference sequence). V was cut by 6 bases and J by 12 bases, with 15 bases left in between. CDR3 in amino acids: CASSSHYGRYF. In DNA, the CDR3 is TGTGCCAGCAGCTCTCACTACGGGAGGTACTTC.

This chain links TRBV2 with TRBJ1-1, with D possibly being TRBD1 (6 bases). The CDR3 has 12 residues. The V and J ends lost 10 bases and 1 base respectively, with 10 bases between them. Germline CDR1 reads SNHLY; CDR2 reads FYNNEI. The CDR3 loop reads CATRTANTEAFF. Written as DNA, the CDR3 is TGTGCCACCAGGACAGCGAACACTGAAGCTTTCTTT.

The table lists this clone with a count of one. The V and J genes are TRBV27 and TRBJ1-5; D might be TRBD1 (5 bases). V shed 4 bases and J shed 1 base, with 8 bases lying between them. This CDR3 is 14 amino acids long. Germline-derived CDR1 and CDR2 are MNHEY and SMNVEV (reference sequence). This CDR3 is CASSSTASNQPQHF. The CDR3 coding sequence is TGTGCCAGCAGTTCGACAGCCAGCAATCAGCCCCAGCATTTT.

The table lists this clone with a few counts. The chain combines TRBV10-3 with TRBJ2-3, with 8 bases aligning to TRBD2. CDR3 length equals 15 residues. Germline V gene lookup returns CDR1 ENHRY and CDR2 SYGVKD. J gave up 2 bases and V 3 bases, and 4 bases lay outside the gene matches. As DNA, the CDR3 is TGTGCCATCAGTGATAGCGGGGCCGTCACAGATACGCAGTATTTT. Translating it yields CAISDSGAVTDTQYF.

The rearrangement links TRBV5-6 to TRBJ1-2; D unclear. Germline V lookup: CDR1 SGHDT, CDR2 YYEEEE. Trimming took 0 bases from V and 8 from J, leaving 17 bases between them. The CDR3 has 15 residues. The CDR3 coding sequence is TGTGCCAGCAGCTTGGTCTCCCCCGAATCGGTCGGCTACACCTTC. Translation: CASSLVSPESVGYTF.

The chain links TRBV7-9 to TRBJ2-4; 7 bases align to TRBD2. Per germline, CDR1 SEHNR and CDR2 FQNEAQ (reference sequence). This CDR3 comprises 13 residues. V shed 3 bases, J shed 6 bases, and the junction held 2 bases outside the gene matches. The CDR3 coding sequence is TGTGCCAGCAGCTTTGAGCGGGGAAACATTCAGTACTTC. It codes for CASSFERGNIQYF.

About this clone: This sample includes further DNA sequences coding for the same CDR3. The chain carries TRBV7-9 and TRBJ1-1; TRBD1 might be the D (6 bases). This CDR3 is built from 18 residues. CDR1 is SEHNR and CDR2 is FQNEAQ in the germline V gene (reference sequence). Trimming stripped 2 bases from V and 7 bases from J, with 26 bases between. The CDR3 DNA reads TGTGCCAGCAGCTTAATATTCAGGGAACAGGGATGGGGGGGTGAAGCTTTCTTT. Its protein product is CASSLIFREQGWGGEAFF. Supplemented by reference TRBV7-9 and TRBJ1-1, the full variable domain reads DTGVSQNPRHKITKRGQNVTFRCDPISEHNRLYWYRQTLGQGPEFLTYFQNEAQLEKSRLLSDRFSAERPKGSFSTLEIQRTEQGDSAMYLCASSLIFREQGWGGEAFFGQGTRLTVV.

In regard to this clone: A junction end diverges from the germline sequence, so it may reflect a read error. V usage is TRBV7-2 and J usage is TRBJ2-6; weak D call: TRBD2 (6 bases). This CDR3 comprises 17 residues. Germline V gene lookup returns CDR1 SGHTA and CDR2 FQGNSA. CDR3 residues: CASSLGAGGVWANGLTF. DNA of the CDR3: TGTGCCAGCAGCTTAGGAGCGGGCGGTGTCTGGGCCAACGGCCTGACTTTC.

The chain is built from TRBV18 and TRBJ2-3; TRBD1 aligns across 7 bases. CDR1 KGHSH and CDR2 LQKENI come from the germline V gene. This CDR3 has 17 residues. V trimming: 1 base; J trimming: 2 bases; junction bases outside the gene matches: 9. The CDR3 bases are TGTGCCAGCTCACCACGGACCGGGACAGAGAACACAGATACGCAGTATTTT. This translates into CASSPRTGTENTDTQYF.

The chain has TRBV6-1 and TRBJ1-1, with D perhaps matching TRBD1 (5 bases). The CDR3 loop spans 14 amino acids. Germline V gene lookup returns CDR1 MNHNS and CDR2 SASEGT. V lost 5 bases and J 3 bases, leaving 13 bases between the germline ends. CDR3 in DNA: TGTGCCAGCAGTTTCAGGGAGGACTACACTGAAGCTTTCTTT. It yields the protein CASSFREDYTEAFF.

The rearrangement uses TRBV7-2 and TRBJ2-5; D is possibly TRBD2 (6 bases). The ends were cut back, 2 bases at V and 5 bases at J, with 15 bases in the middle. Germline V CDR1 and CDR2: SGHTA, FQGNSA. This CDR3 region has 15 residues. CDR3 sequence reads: CASSLLTGVVETQYF. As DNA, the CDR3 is TGTGCCAGCAGCTTATTGACGGGGGTAGTGGAGACCCAGTACTTC.

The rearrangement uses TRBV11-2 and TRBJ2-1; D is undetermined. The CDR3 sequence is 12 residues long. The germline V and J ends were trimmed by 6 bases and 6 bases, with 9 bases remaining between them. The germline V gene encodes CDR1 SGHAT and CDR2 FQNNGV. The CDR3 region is CASRHSGNEQFF. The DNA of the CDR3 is TGTGCCAGCAGGCACTCGGGCAATGAGCAGTTCTTC. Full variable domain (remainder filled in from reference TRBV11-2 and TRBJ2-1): EAGVAQSPRYKIIEKRQSVAFWCNPISGHATLYWYQQILGQGPKLLIQFQNNGVVDDSQLPKDRFSAERLKGVDSTLKIQPAKLEDSAVYLCASRHSGNEQFFGPGTRLTVL.

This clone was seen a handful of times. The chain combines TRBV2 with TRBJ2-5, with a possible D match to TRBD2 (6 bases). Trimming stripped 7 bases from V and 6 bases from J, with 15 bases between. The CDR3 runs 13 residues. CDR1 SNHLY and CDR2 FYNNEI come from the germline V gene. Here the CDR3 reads CASTGGSTQTQYF. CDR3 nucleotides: TGTGCCAGCACCGGGGGTAGCACTCAGACCCAGTACTTC. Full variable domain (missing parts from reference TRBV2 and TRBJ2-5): EPEVTQTPSHQVTQMGQEVILRCVPISNHLYFYWYRQILGQKVEFLVSFYNNEISEKSEIFDDQFSVERPDGSNFTLKIRSTKLEDSAMYFCASTGGSTQTQYFGPGTRLLVL.

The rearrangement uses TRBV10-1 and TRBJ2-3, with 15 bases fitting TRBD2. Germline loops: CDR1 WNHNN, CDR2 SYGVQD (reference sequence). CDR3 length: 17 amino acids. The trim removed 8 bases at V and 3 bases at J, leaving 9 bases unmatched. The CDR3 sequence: CASGAGTSGRKTDTQYF. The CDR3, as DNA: TGCGCCAGCGGAGCCGGGACTAGCGGGAGGAAGACAGATACGCAGTATTTT.

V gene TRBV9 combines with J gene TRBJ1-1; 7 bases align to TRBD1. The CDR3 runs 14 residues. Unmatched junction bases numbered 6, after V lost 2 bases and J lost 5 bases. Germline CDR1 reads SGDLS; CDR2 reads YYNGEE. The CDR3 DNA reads TGTGCCAGCAGCGTCCGACAGGGTATGACTGAAGCTTTCTTT. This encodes CASSVRQGMTEAFF.

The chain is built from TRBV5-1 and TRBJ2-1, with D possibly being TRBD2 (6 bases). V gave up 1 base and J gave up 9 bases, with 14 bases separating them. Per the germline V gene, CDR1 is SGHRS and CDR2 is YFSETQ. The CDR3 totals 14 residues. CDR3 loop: CASSLTSSHSEQFF. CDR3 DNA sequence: TGCGCCAGCAGCTTGACTAGCTCCCACAGTGAGCAGTTCTTC.

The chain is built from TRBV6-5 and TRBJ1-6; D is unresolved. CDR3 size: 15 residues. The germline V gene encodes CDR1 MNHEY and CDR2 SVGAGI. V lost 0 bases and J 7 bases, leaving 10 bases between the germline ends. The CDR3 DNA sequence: TGTGCCAGCAGTTACTCCCAGTCATGGAATTCACCCCTCCACTTT. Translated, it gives CASSYSQSWNSPLHF.

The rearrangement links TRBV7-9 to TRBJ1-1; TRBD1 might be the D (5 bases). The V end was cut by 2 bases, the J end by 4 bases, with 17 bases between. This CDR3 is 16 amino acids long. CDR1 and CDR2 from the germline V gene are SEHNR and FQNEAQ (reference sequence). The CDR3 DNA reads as TGTGCCAGCAGCTTAAAGGGTGGACGGGGACTCACTGAAGCTTTCTTT. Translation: CASSLKGGRGLTEAFF.

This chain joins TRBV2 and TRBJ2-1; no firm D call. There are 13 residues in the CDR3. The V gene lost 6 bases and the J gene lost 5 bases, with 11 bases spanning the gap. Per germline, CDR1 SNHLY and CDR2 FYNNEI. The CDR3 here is CASRPTTDNEQFF. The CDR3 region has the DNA TGTGCCAGCAGACCCACAACAGACAATGAGCAGTTCTTC.

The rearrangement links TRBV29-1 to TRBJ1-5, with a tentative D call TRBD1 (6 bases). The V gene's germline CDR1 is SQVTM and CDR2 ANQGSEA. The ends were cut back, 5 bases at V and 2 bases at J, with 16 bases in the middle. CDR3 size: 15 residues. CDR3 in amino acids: CSVRSQGQGNQPQHF. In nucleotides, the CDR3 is TGCAGCGTTAGATCACAGGGCCAGGGCAATCAGCCCCAGCATTTT.

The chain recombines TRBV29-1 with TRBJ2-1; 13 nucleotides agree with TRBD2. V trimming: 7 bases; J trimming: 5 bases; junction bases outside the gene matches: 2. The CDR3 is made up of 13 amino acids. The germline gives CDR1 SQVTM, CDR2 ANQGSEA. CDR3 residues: CSGGTSGNNEQFF. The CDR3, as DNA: TGCAGCGGCGGGACTAGCGGGAACAATGAGCAGTTCTTC.

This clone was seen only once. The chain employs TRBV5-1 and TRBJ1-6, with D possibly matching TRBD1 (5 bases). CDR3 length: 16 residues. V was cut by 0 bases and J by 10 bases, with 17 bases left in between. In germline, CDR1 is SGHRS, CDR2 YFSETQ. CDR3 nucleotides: TGCGCCAGCAGCTTGGTTGGGGCCACGGAAGGGTCACCCCTCCACTTT. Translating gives CASSLVGATEGSPLHF.

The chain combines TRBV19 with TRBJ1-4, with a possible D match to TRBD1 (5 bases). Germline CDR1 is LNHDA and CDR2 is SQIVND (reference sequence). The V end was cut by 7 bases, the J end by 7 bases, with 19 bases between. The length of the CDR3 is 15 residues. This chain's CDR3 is CASTKQANRAEKLFF. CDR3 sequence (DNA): TGTGCCAGTACCAAACAGGCGAATCGGGCTGAAAAACTGTTTTTT. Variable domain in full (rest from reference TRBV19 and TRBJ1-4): DGGITQSPKYLFRKEGQNVTLSCEQNLNHDAMYWYRQDPGQGLRLIYYSQIVNDFQKGDIAEGYSVSREKKESFPLTVTSAQKNPTAFYLCASTKQANRAEKLFFGSGTQLSVL.

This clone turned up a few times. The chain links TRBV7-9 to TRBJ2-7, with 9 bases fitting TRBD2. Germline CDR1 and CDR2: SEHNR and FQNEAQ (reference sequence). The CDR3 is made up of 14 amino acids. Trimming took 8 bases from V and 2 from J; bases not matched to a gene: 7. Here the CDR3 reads CASGLAGPAYEQYF. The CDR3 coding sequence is TGTGCCAGCGGGCTAGCGGGACCAGCCTACGAGCAGTACTTC.

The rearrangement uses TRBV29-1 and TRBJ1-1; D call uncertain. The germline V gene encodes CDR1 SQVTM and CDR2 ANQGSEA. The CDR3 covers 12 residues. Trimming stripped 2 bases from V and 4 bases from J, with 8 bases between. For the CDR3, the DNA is TGCAGCGTTGAACAGAGCGCCACTGAAGCTTTCTTT. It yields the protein CSVEQSATEAFF.

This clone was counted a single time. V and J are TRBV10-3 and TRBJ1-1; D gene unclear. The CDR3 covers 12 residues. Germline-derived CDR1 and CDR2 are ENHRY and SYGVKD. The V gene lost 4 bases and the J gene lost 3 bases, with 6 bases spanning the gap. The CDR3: CAISVSDTEAFF. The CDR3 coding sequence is TGTGCCATCAGTGTTTCGGACACTGAAGCTTTCTTT.

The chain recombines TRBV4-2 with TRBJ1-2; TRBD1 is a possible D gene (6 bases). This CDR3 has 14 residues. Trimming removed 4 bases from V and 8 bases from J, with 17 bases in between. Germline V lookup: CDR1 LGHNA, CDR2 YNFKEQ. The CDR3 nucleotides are TGTGCCAGCAGCCCTTGGACAGAAGGGGACGGCTACACCTTC. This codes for CASSPWTEGDGYTF.

CDR3 amino acids: CASSSTGTILEAFF. The CDR3 DNA sequence: TGTGCCAGCAGCTCAACCGGGACAATACTTGAAGCTTTCTTT. The chain links TRBV11-3 to TRBJ1-1; D perhaps matches TRBD1 (6 bases). V shed 4 bases and J shed 7 bases, with 16 bases lying between them. The CDR3 extends over 14 amino acids. Looked up from germline, CDR1 is SGHNT and CDR2 is YENEEA.

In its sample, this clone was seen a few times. CDR3 in amino acids: CASSPGTGGGLINQPQHF. The CDR3 nucleotides read TGTGCCAGCAGCCCAGGGACAGGGGGCGGCTTAATCAATCAGCCCCAGCATTTT. The chain carries TRBV7-9 and TRBJ1-5, with 12 positions matching TRBD1. CDR3 size: 18 residues. V was clipped by 5 bases and J by 3 bases; unmatched bases: 11. Germline V gene data show CDR1 as SEHNR and CDR2 as FQNEAQ (reference sequence).